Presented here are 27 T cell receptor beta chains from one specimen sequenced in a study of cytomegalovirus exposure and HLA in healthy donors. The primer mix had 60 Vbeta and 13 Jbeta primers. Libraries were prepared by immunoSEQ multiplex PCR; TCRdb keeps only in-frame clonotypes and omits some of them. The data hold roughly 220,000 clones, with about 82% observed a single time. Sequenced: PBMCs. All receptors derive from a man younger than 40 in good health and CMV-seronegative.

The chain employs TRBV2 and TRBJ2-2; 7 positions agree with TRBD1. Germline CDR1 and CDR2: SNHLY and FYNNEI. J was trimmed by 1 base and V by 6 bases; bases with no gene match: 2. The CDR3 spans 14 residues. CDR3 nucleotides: TGTGCCAGCAGGGGGACAGTGAACACCGGGGAGCTGTTTTTT. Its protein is CASRGTVNTGELFF.

The CDR3 DNA reads TGCGCCAGCAGCTTGGCTCCGGGACAGGGTTACAATGAGCAGTTCTTC. This gives the protein CASSLAPGQGYNEQFF. The gene calls are TRBV5-1 and TRBJ2-1; 9 nucleotides align to TRBD1. The CDR3 has 16 amino acids. Germline V gene lookup returns CDR1 SGHRS and CDR2 YFSETQ. V shed 0 bases, J shed 4 bases, and the junction held 5 bases outside the gene matches.

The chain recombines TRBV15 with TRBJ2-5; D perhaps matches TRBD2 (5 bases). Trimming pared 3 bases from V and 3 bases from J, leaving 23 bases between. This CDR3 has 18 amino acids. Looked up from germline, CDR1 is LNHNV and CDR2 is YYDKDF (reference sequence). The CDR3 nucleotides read TGTGCCACCAGCAGGTTAAGGGCCGGGAATAGAGGGAAAGAGACCCAGTACTTC. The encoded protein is CATSRLRAGNRGKETQYF.

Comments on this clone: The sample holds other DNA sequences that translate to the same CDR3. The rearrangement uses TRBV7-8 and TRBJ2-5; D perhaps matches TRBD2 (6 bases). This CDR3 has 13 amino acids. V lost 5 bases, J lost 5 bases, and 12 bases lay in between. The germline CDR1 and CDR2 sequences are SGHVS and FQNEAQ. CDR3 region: CASSPAGGETQYF. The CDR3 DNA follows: TGTGCCAGCAGCCCAGCGGGCGGCGAGACCCAGTACTTC.

This CDR3 reads CASSEPLGSPKGKLFF. CDR3 DNA: TGCGCCAGCAGTGAGCCCTTGGGATCGCCCAAGGGGAAACTGTTTTTT. The chain combines TRBV10-1 with TRBJ1-4; tentatively, D is TRBD1 (5 bases). The CDR3 has 16 amino acids. The germline V gene encodes CDR1 WNHNN and CDR2 SYGVQD (reference sequence). The V gene lost 2 bases and the J gene lost 11 bases, with 21 bases spanning the gap.

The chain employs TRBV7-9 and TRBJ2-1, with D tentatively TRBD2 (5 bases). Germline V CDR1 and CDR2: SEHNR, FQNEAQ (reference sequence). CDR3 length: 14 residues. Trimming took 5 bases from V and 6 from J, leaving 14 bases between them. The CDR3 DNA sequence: TGTGCCAGCAGCCGCCGGGCAGAGGGCAATGAGCAGTTCTTC. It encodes CASSRRAEGNEQFF.

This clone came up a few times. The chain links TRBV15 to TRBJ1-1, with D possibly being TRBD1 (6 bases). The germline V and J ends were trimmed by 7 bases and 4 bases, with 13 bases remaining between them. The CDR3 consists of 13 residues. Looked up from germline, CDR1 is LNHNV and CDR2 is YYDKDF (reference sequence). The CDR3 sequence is CATNYRVGTEAFF. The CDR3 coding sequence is TGTGCCACCAACTACAGGGTCGGCACTGAAGCTTTCTTT.

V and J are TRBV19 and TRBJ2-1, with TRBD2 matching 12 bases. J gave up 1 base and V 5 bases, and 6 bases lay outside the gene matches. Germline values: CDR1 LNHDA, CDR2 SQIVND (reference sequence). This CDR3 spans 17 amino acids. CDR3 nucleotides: TGTGCCAGTAGTCAAACTCTAGCGGGGGGGTCCTACAATGAGCAGTTCTTC. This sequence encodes CASSQTLAGGSYNEQFF.

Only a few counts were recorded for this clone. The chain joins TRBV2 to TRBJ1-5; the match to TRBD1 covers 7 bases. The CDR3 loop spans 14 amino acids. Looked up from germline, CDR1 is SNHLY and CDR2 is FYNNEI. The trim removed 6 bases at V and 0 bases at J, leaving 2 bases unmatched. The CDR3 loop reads CASSRGNSNQPQHF. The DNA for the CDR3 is TGTGCCAGCAGCAGGGGGAATAGCAATCAGCCCCAGCATTTT.

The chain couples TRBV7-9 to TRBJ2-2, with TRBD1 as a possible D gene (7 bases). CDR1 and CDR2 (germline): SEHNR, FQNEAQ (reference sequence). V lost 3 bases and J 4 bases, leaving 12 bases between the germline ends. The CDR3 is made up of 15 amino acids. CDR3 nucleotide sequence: TGTGCCAGCAGCTTCCGACAGGGAGGCACCGGGGAGCTGTTTTTT. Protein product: CASSFRQGGTGELFF.

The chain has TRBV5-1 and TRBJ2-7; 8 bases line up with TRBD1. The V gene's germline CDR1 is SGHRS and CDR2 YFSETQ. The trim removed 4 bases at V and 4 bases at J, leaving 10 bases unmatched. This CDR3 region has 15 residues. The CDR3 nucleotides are TGCGCCAGCAGCGGATTTGACAGGGGAGTATACGAGCAGTACTTC. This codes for CASSGFDRGVYEQYF.

CDR3 coding DNA: TGTGCCAGCAGCTTCCGGGACAGAGCTAACTATGGCTACACCTTC. It yields the protein CASSFRDRANYGYTF. The gene calls are TRBV7-9 and TRBJ1-2, with 7 bases that match TRBD1. Germline V lookup: CDR1 SEHNR, CDR2 FQNEAQ (reference sequence). This CDR3 has 15 amino acids. V was clipped by 3 bases and J by 0 bases; unmatched bases: 4.

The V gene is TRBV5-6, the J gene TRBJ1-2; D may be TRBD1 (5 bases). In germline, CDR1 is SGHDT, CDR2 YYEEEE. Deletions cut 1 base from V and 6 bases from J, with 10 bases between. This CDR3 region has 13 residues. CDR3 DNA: TGTGCCAGCAGCTTGCAGGGCCTAGATGGCTACACCTTC. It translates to CASSLQGLDGYTF.

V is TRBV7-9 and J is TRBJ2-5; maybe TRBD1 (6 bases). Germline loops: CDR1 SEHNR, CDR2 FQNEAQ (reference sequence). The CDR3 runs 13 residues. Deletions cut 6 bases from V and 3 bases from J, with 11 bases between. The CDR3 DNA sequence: TGTGCCAGCAGGCCCAGGGGCAAAGAGACCCAGTACTTC. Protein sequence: CASRPRGKETQYF. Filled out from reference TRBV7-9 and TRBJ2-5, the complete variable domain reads DTGVSQNPRHKITKRGQNVTFRCDPISEHNRLYWYRQTLGQGPEFLTYFQNEAQLEKSRLLSDRFSAERPKGSFSTLEIQRTEQGDSAMYLCASRPRGKETQYFGPGTRLLVL.

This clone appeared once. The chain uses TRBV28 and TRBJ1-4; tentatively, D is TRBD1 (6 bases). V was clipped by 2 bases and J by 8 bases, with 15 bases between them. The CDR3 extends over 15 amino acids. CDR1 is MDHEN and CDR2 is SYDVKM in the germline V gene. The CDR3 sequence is CASSLRQAISEKLFF. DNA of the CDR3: TGTGCCAGCAGTTTAAGACAGGCCATTTCCGAAAAACTGTTTTTT.

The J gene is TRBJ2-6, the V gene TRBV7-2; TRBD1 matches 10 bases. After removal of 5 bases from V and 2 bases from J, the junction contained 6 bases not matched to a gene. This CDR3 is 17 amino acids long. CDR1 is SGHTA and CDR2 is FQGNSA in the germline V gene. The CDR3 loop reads CASSPGQGRAGANVLTF. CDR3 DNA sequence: TGTGCCAGCAGCCCGGGACAGGGGAGGGCTGGGGCCAACGTCCTGACTTTC.

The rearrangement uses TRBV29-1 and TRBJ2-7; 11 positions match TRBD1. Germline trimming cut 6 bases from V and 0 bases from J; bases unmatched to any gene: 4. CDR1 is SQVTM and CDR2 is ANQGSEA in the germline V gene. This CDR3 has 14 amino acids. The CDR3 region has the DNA TGCAGCGTGGCGGACAGGGGGCTCTCCTACGAGCAGTACTTC. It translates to CSVADRGLSYEQYF.

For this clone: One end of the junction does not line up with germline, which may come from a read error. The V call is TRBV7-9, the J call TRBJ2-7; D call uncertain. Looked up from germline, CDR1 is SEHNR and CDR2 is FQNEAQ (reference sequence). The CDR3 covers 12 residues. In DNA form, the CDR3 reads TGTTCCAGCAGCTTAGCCGTAGACGAGCAGTACTTC. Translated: CSSSLAVDEQYF.

CDR3: CASMPGQGKYGSNQPQHF. The CDR3 coding sequence is TGTGCCAGTATGCCGGGACAGGGGAAATACGGGAGCAATCAGCCCCAGCATTTT. The chain joins TRBV19 to TRBJ1-5; 10 bases line up with TRBD1. This CDR3 comprises 18 residues. Trimming cost V 7 bases and J 1 base; bases outside gene matches: 13. CDR1 and CDR2 (germline): LNHDA, SQIVND (reference sequence).

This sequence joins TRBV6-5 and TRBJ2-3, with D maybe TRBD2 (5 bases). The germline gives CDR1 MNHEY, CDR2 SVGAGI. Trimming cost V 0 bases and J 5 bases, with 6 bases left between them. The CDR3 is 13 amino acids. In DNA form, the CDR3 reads TGTGCCAGCAGTTACTCAGGGAGAGATACGCAGTATTTT. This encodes CASSYSGRDTQYF.

The CDR3 DNA sequence: TGTGCCAGCAGGTGGACTGGCGGGACCTACGAGCAGTACTTC. Translated, it gives CASRWTGGTYEQYF. This chain links TRBV6-5 with TRBJ2-7; perhaps TRBD2 as D (6 bases). CDR1 MNHEY and CDR2 SVGAGI come from the germline V gene. The CDR3 contains 14 residues. V was cut by 6 bases and J by 2 bases, with 14 bases left in between.

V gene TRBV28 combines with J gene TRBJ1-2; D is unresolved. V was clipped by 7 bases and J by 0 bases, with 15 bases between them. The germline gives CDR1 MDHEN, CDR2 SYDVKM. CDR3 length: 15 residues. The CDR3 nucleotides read TGTGCCAGCACCGATCGCCCACTCTCTAACTATGGCTACACCTTC. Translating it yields CASTDRPLSNYGYTF.

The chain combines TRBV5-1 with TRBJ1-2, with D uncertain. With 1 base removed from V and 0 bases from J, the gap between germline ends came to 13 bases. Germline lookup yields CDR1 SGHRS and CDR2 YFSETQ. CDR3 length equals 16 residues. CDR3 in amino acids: CASSLSPGIANYGYTF. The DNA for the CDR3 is TGCGCCAGCAGCTTGTCTCCAGGTATAGCTAACTATGGCTACACCTTC.

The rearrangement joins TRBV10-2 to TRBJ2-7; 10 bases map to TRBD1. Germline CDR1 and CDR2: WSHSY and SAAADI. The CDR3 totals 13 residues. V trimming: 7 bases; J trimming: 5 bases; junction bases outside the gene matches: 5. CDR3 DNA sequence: TGCGCCAGCACCGGGACAGGGGCCCACGAGCAGTACTTC. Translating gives CASTGTGAHEQYF.

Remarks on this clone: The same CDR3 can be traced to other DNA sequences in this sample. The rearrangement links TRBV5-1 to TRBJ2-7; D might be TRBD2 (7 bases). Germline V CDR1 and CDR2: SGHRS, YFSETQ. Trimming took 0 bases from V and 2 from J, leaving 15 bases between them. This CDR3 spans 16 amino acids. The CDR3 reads CASSLEYRGGPYEQYF. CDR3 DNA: TGCGCCAGCAGCTTGGAATATAGGGGGGGACCCTACGAGCAGTACTTC.

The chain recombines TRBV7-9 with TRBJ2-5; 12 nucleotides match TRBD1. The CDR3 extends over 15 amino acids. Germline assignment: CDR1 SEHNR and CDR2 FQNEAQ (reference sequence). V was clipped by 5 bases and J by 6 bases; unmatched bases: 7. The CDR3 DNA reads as TGTGCCAGCAGCCACGGGACAGGGGGCGGCAAGACCCAGTACTTC. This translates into CASSHGTGGGKTQYF. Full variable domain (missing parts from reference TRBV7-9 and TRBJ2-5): DTGVSQNPRHKITKRGQNVTFRCDPISEHNRLYWYRQTLGQGPEFLTYFQNEAQLEKSRLLSDRFSAERPKGSFSTLEIQRTEQGDSAMYLCASSHGTGGGKTQYFGPGTRLLVL.

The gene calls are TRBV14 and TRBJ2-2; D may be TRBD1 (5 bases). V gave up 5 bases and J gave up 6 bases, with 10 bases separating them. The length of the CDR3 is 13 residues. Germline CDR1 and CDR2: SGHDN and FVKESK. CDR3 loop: CASSAQVAGELFF. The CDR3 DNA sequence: TGTGCCAGCAGCGCACAGGTAGCCGGGGAGCTGTTTTTT.